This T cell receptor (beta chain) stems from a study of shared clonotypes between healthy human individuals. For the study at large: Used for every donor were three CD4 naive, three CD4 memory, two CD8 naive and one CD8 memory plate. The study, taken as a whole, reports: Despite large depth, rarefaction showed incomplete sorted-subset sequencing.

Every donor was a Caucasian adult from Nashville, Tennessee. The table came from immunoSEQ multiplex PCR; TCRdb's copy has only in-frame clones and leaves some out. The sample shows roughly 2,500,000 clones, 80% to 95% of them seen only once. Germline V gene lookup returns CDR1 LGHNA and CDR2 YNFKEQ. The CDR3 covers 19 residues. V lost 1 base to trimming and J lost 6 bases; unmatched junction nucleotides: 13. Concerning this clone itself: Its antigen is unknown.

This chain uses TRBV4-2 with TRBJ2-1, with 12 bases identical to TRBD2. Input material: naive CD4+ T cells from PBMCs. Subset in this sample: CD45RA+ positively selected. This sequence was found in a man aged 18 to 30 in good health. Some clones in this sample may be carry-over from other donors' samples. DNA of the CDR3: TGTGCCAGCAGCCAAGTTGAGGAGGCCGGACTAGCGGGACGCAATGAGCAGTTCTTC. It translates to CASSQVEEAGLAGRNEQFF.